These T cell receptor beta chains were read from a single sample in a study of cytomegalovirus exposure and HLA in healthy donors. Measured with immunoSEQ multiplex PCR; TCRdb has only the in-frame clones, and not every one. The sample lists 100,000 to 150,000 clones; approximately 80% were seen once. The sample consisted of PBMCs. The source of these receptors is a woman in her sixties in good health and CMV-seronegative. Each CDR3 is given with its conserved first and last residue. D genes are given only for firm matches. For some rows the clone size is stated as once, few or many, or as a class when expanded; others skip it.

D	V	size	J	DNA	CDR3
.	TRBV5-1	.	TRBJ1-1	TGCGCCAGCAGCTTTCTTGGGGGCTTAATTACTGAAGCTTTCTTT	CASSFLGGLITEAFF
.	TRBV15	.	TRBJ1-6	TGTGCCACCAGCATCGATCTATCTAATTCACCCCTCCACTTT	CATSIDLSNSPLHF
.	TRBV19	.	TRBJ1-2	TGTGCCAGTAGTATAGCAGGATGGCCTCGGGGTGGCTACACCTTC	CASSIAGWPRGGYTF
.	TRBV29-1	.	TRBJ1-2	TGCAGCGTTGGAATGGAGGGGGGGGGAAACTATGGCTACACCTTC	CSVGMEGGGNYGYTF
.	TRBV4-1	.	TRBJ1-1	TGCGCCAGCAGCAGCAGGGCCTCAGACACTGAAGCTTTCTTT	CASSSRASDTEAFF
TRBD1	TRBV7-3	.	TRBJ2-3	TGTGCCAGCAGCTTATACCGGACAGGGCGGGATACGCAGTATTTT	CASSLYRTGRDTQYF
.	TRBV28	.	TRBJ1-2	TGTGCCAGCAGTTTAAGGTGGAGGGCATCTGGCTACACCTTC	CASSLRWRASGYTF
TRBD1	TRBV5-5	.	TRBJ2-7	TGTGCCAGCAGCTTCGGGACAGCCTACGAGCAGTACTTC	CASSFGTAYEQYF
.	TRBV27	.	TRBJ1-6	TGTGCCAGCAGTTTATCGGAGAGAAGTAATTCACCCCTCCACTTT	CASSLSERSNSPLHF
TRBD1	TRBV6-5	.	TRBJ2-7	TGTGCCAGCAGTGGGACAGGGATCTCCTACGAGCAGTACTTC	CASSGTGISYEQYF
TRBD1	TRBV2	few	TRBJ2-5	TGTGCCAGCAGTAAGACAGGGGGAACAGAGACCCAGTACTTC	CASSKTGGTETQYF
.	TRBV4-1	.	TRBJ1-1	TGCGCCAGCAGGGGGCAGGGGACTGAAGCTTTCTTT	CASRGQGTEAFF
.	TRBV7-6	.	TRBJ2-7	TGTGCCAGCAGCTTAGAGGTTTCGCGGGGTTACGAGCAGTACTTC	CASSLEVSRGYEQYF
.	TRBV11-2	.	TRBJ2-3	TGTGCCAGCAGCCCCTTGACGGGCGGGCCCGGGGATACGCAGTATTTT	CASSPLTGGPGDTQYF
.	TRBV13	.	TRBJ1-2	TGCGCCAGCAGCTTAGCCGGGGAGAACTATGGCTACACCTTC	CASSLAGENYGYTF
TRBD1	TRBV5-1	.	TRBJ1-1	TGCGCCAGCAGCTTGGGGGGCCGGGACAGTAAAGCTTTCTTT	CASSLGGRDSKAFF
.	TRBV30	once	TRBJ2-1	TGTGCCTGGAGTGGGACTCCTAATTACAATGAGCAGTTCTTC	CAWSGTPNYNEQFF
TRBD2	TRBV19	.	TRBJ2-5	TGTGCCAGTAGTATAGTAGCGGGAGGGGGTCAAGAGACCCAGTACTTC	CASSIVAGGGQETQYF
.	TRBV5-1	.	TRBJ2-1	TGCGCCAGCAGCTTGGCGATGGCACCCATAAATGAGCAGTTCTTC	CASSLAMAPINEQFF
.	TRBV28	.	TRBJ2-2	TGTGCCAGCAGTTTAGCCGGACAGCCGGCCGGGGAGCTGTTTTTT	CASSLAGQPAGELFF
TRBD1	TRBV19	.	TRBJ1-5	TGTGCCAGTAGTATACCGGGACAGGGCTTAAATCAGCCCCAGCATTTT	CASSIPGQGLNQPQHF
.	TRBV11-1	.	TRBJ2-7	TGTGCCAGCAGCTTAGCGCTCGGACAGTCCTACGAGCAGTACTTC	CASSLALGQSYEQYF
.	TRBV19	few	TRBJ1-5	TGTGCCCCTGACTGCAATAGCAATCAGCCCCAGCATTTT	CAPDCNSNQPQHF
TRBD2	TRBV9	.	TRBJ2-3	TGTGCCAGCAGCGTCCGGGGGGACTACACAGATACGCAGTATTTT	CASSVRGDYTDTQYF
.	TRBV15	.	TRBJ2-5	TGTGCCACCAGCAAGTCAGGACAGAAATCGGAGACCCAGTACTTC	CATSKSGQKSETQYF
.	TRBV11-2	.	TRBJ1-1	TGTGCCAGCAGCTTAGACCCCGTCGTGGCTTTCTTT	CASSLDPVVAFF
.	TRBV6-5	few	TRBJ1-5	TGTGCCAGCAGCACAGGGTATAGTCAGCCCCAGCATTTT	CASSTGYSQPQHF
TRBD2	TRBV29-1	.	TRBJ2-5	TGCAGCGTTACCTGGGGACTAGGGCGTTCGGGGCAAGAGACCCAGTACTTC	CSVTWGLGRSGQETQYF
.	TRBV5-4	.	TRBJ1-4	TGTGCCAGCAGCCCCGCCCTGGGCACTAATGAAAAACTGTTTTTT	CASSPALGTNEKLFF